The 30 T cell receptor beta chains reported below all come from one sample, sequenced in a study of blood T cell repertoires in COVID-19. Using immunoSEQ multiplex PCR, the repertoire was profiled, and TCRdb retains in-frame clones only, with some absent. The sample holds 150,000 to 250,000 clones, approximately 90% seen once. The sample taken for sequencing was PBMCs or T cells enriched from blood (not recorded which). These TCRs come from a woman in her 30s who had recovered from COVID-19.

The V gene is TRBV24-1, the J gene TRBJ2-1, with 9 positions matching TRBD2. Trimming at V came to 1 base and at J to 5 bases, leaving 5 bases not matched to a gene. Germline V lookup: CDR1 KGHDR, CDR2 SFDVKD. The CDR3 contains 16 residues. This CDR3 reads CATSDFGLAGNNEQFF. CDR3 nucleotides: TGTGCCACCAGTGATTTTGGCCTAGCGGGAAACAATGAGCAGTTCTTC.

The count of this clone is one. The chain is built from TRBV7-8 and TRBJ2-3, with a possible D match to TRBD1 (6 bases). V dropped 5 bases and J dropped 0 bases, with 15 bases sitting between them. The germline CDR1 and CDR2 sequences are SGHVS and FQNEAQ. This CDR3 comprises 16 residues. For the CDR3, the DNA is TGTGCCAGCAGCCGAGTGGGGGCATCTAGCACAGATACGCAGTATTTT. Translation gives CASSRVGASSTDTQYF.

The V gene is TRBV12-5, the J gene TRBJ1-1; D may be TRBD1 (5 bases). The CDR3 totals 14 residues. The germline V and J ends were trimmed by 1 base and 4 bases, with 10 bases remaining between them. Germline V gene lookup returns CDR1 LGHNT and CDR2 FRNRAP. CDR3 coding DNA: TGTGCTAGTGGTTTGGGGCAGGGAAGCACTGAAGCTTTCTTT. As protein: CASGLGQGSTEAFF.

The chain is built from TRBV24-1 and TRBJ2-5; 8 bases fit TRBD2. This CDR3 is 15 amino acids long. V gave up 9 bases and J gave up 3 bases; unmatched junction bases: 11. The germline gives CDR1 KGHDR, CDR2 SFDVKD. As DNA, the CDR3 is TGTGCCACCGCCTTTCTGATAGCGGGAAAAGAGACCCAGTACTTC. It is translated as CATAFLIAGKETQYF.

V is TRBV6-2 or TRBV6-3 and J is TRBJ2-1; 11 bases agree with TRBD2. The germline CDR1 and CDR2 sequences are MNHEY and SVGEGT. V shed 6 bases and J 5 bases; nucleotides not matched to a gene: 9. The CDR3 is 16 residues long. CDR3 in amino acids: CASSNSGRVAHNEQFF. The CDR3 region has the DNA TGTGCCAGCAGCAATAGCGGGAGGGTTGCCCACAATGAGCAGTTCTTC.

V and J are TRBV11-3 and TRBJ1-1; D might be TRBD1 (5 bases). Trimming took 5 bases from V and 1 from J, leaving 14 bases between them. Germline V gene lookup returns CDR1 SGHNT and CDR2 YENEEA. The CDR3 loop spans 15 amino acids. The CDR3, as DNA: TGTGCCAGCAGCCCCGAACCCGGGGGGAACACTGAAGCTTTCTTT. Protein sequence: CASSPEPGGNTEAFF.

The rearrangement uses TRBV6-5 and TRBJ1-5; possible D gene TRBD1, 6 bases. CDR3 length: 15 residues. CDR1 is MNHEY and CDR2 is SVGAGI in the germline V gene. The V end lost 8 bases, the J end lost 1 base, and 15 bases lay between the germline ends. As DNA, the CDR3 is TGTGCCAGCTTAGGACAGTTCTACAGCAATCAGCCCCAGCATTTT. Translation: CASLGQFYSNQPQHF.

The chain joins TRBV5-4 to TRBJ2-7; TRBD1 might be the D (5 bases). V lost 0 bases, J lost 4 bases, and 11 bases lay in between. In germline, CDR1 is SGHNT, CDR2 YYREEE (reference sequence). The CDR3 has 14 residues. The chain's CDR3 is CASSLGQGYYEQYF. DNA for the CDR3: TGTGCCAGCAGCTTGGGGCAGGGTTATTACGAGCAGTACTTC. The full variable domain, in which reference TRBV5-4 and TRBJ2-7 provide the parts outside the CDR3, is ETGVTQSPTHLIKTRGQQVTLRCSSQSGHNTVSWYQQALGQGPQFIFQYYREEENGRGNFPPRFSGLQFPNYSSELNVNALELDDSALYLCASSLGQGYYEQYFGPGTRLTVT.

This clone was observed once. The genes are TRBV5-1 and TRBJ1-2; 11 bases are shared with TRBD1. The CDR3 spans 16 residues. With 4 bases clipped from V and 6 bases from J, the junction kept 11 bases outside the gene matches. Germline CDR1 SGHRS, CDR2 YFSETQ. The CDR3 region has the DNA TGCGCCAGCAGCCACGGACAGGGGGCTGGGTTGGATGGCTACACCTTC. Protein product: CASSHGQGAGLDGYTF. Filled out from reference TRBV5-1 and TRBJ1-2, the complete variable domain reads KAGVTQTPRYLIKTRGQQVTLSCSPISGHRSVSWYQQTPGQGLQFLFEYFSETQRNKGNFPGRFSGRQFSNSRSEMNVSTLELGDSALYLCASSHGQGAGLDGYTFGSGTRLTVV.

This chain connects TRBV5-5 to TRBJ1-4; D is undetermined. The V end was cut by 1 base, the J end by 5 bases, with 6 bases between. CDR3 length: 13 residues. The V gene's germline CDR1 is SGHKS and CDR2 YYEKEE (reference sequence). The chain's CDR3 is CASSLWQNEKLFF. In DNA, the CDR3 is TGTGCCAGCAGCTTGTGGCAAAATGAAAAACTGTTTTTT.

The genes are TRBV19 and TRBJ1-3; D is perhaps TRBD1 (5 bases). V dropped 3 bases and J dropped 0 bases, with 12 bases sitting between them. Germline CDR1 LNHDA, CDR2 SQIVND (reference sequence). This CDR3 spans 16 amino acids. CDR3 DNA: TGTGCCAGTAGTATTTGGCAGGGTCACTCTGGAAACACCATATATTTT. It encodes CASSIWQGHSGNTIYF.

The V call is TRBV19, the J call TRBJ2-7; 9 nucleotides line up with TRBD1. Germline loops: CDR1 LNHDA, CDR2 SQIVND (reference sequence). The CDR3 contains 16 residues. V lost 4 bases to trimming and J lost 1 base; unmatched junction nucleotides: 8. Here the CDR3 reads CASSTSAGTGSYEQYF. The CDR3 region has the DNA TGTGCCAGTAGTACCTCCGCCGGGACAGGGTCCTACGAGCAGTACTTC.

V is TRBV19 and J is TRBJ1-1; D gene ambiguous. In germline, CDR1 is LNHDA, CDR2 SQIVND (reference sequence). This CDR3 is built from 14 residues. Between the trimmed V and J ends, which lost 5 bases and 5 bases, there was a span of 15 bases. The CDR3, as DNA: TGTGCCAGTAGTTTCGCCCCGACGGGAACTGAAGCTTTCTTT. Its protein product is CASSFAPTGTEAFF.

The CDR3 region is CASSLYPVRGTGSLDYGYTF. CDR3 coding DNA: TGTGCCAGCAGCTTATACCCCGTTCGTGGGACAGGGAGTTTGGACTATGGCTACACCTTC. This chain uses TRBV7-3 with TRBJ1-2; 9 bases agree with TRBD1. The V segment lost 2 bases and the J segment 3 bases; nucleotides outside the gene matches: 19. The CDR3 consists of 20 residues. CDR1 is SGHTA, CDR2 FQGTGA, per germline.

This chain uses TRBV30 with TRBJ1-2; possible D gene TRBD1, 5 bases. The CDR3 sequence is 12 residues long. Trimming took 6 bases from V and 3 from J, leaving 11 bases between them. From germline, CDR1 is GTSNPN and CDR2 SVGIG (reference sequence). As DNA, the CDR3 is TGTGCCTGTAACAGGCCCTACTATGGCTACACCTTC. It specifies CACNRPYYGYTF.

The chain uses TRBV30 and TRBJ1-2, with 8 bases matching TRBD1. V lost 8 bases to trimming and J lost 0 bases; unmatched junction nucleotides: 8. This CDR3 is 14 amino acids long. Germline V gene sequence: CDR1 GTSNPN, CDR2 SVGIG (reference sequence). For the CDR3, the DNA is TGTGCCGGCTGGACAGGGCATACTAACTATGGCTACACCTTC. It is translated as CAGWTGHTNYGYTF.

This chain uses TRBV7-2 with TRBJ2-1; TRBD2 matches 12 bases. V was pared by 0 bases and J by 4 bases, with 1 base of the junction left unmatched. CDR3 length: 16 amino acids. The V gene's germline CDR1 is SGHTA and CDR2 FQGNSA. CDR3 DNA: TGTGCCAGCAGCTTAGCCCTAGCGGGAGGGTACAATGAGCAGTTCTTC. Its translation is CASSLALAGGYNEQFF.

V is TRBV11-2 and J is TRBJ2-1; D might be TRBD2 (5 bases). This CDR3 comprises 11 residues. Germline lookup yields CDR1 SGHAT and CDR2 FQNNGV. V was pared by 2 bases and J by 10 bases, with 6 bases between. The CDR3 bases are TGTGCCAGCAGCTTAACGGGGGAGCAGTTCTTC. Translation: CASSLTGEQFF.

V usage is TRBV4-2 and J usage is TRBJ2-3; 8 bases line up with TRBD2. CDR1 LGHNA and CDR2 YNFKEQ come from the germline V gene. The CDR3 has 16 amino acids. V was pared by 0 bases and J by 2 bases, with 4 bases of the junction left unmatched. The CDR3 coding sequence is TGTGCCAGCAGCCAAGAGACGGGGGGGCCCACAGATACGCAGTATTTT. This translates into CASSQETGGPTDTQYF.

The chain is built from TRBV29-1 and TRBJ2-3; no clear D gene. Germline V gene data show CDR1 as SQVTM and CDR2 as ANQGSEA. The CDR3 totals 13 residues. Trimming took off 6 bases at V and 6 bases at J, with 16 bases between the two ends. The CDR3 region has the DNA TGCAGCGTCCAACAATACCACAGCGATACGCAGTATTTT. Translated: CSVQQYHSDTQYF.

V usage is TRBV7-9 and J usage is TRBJ1-2; TRBD1 is a possible D gene (6 bases). This CDR3 spans 15 amino acids. Germline-derived CDR1 and CDR2 are SEHNR and FQNEAQ (reference sequence). Trimming cost V 5 bases and J 5 bases, with 18 bases left between them. The CDR3 is CASSPSDRFLYGYTF. CDR3 in DNA: TGTGCCAGCAGCCCGTCGGACAGATTCTTATATGGCTACACCTTC.

The chain carries TRBV19 and TRBJ1-5; D call uncertain. CDR3 length: 16 amino acids. In germline, CDR1 is LNHDA, CDR2 SQIVND (reference sequence). Trimming removed 8 bases at V and 0 bases at J, with 17 bases between. The CDR3: CASLPGGRGSNQPQHF. CDR3 in DNA: TGTGCCAGTCTTCCTGGCGGTCGGGGTAGCAATCAGCCCCAGCATTTT.

The V call is TRBV30, the J call TRBJ1-2; D unclear. Germline loops: CDR1 GTSNPN, CDR2 SVGIG (reference sequence). This CDR3 comprises 13 residues. V shed 2 bases and J shed 1 base, with 8 bases lying between them. CDR3 region: CAWSLGDNYGYTF. The CDR3 bases are TGTGCCTGGAGTCTCGGGGATAACTATGGCTACACCTTC.

This sequence joins TRBV15 and TRBJ2-7; D is unresolved. Looked up from germline, CDR1 is LNHNV and CDR2 is YYDKDF (reference sequence). The CDR3 is made up of 14 amino acids. The V gene lost 5 bases and the J gene lost 1 base, with 12 bases spanning the gap. CDR3 loop: CATSLRQGSYEQYF. DNA for the CDR3: TGTGCCACCAGCCTCCGACAAGGTTCCTACGAGCAGTACTTC.

The rearrangement uses TRBV5-4 and TRBJ2-1; perhaps TRBD1 as D (6 bases). V lost 4 bases and J lost 7, with 18 bases in between. CDR1 is SGHNT and CDR2 is YYREEE in the germline V gene (reference sequence). The CDR3 runs 15 residues. The CDR3 DNA is TGTGCCAGCAGCCCCCAGGGAGCCAGGGGAAATGAGCAGTTCTTC. This sequence encodes CASSPQGARGNEQFF.

The chain links TRBV19 to TRBJ1-4; 7 nucleotides line up with TRBD1. With 7 bases clipped from V and 5 bases from J, the junction kept 10 bases outside the gene matches. Germline V gene lookup returns CDR1 LNHDA and CDR2 SQIVND (reference sequence). This CDR3 comprises 15 residues. CDR3 region: CASNLRDSPNEKLFF. CDR3 bases: TGTGCCAGTAACCTCAGGGACAGTCCAAATGAAAAACTGTTTTTT.

V is TRBV7-3 and J is TRBJ1-5, with D perhaps matching TRBD1 (6 bases). Between the trimmed V and J ends, which lost 2 bases and 6 bases, there was a span of 14 bases. The germline gives CDR1 SGHTA, CDR2 FQGTGA. This CDR3 region has 15 residues. CDR3 protein: CASSLDGGAGQPQHF. The CDR3 nucleotides are TGTGCCAGCAGCTTAGATGGGGGCGCGGGTCAGCCCCAGCATTTT.

This chain connects TRBV5-1 to TRBJ1-3; D uncertain. This CDR3 has 14 residues. With 0 bases removed from V and 3 bases from J, the gap between germline ends came to 7 bases. Germline loops: CDR1 SGHRS, CDR2 YFSETQ. The CDR3 DNA follows: TGCGCCAGCAGCTTGGTGGGAGATGGAAACACCATATATTTT. Translating gives CASSLVGDGNTIYF. The full variable domain, rest sourced from reference TRBV5-1 and TRBJ1-3, is KAGVTQTPRYLIKTRGQQVTLSCSPISGHRSVSWYQQTPGQGLQFLFEYFSETQRNKGNFPGRFSGRQFSNSRSEMNVSTLELGDSALYLCASSLVGDGNTIYFGEGSWLTVV.

This rearrangement joins TRBV7-3 to TRBJ1-1, with D unclear. The ends were cut back, 8 bases at V and 10 bases at J, with 17 bases in the middle. Germline lookup yields CDR1 SGHTA and CDR2 FQGTGA. This CDR3 contains 12 residues. The CDR3 bases are TGTGCCAGCTCGATTGACCCGCGGGTAGCTTTCTTT. Its protein product is CASSIDPRVAFF.

This sequence joins TRBV6-5 and TRBJ1-3; D is unresolved. V dropped 6 bases and J dropped 4 bases, with 13 bases sitting between them. The CDR3 is made up of 14 amino acids. Germline CDR1 and CDR2: MNHEY and SVGAGI. CDR3 nucleotides: TGTGCCAGCAGCCCAACGACGGGAGGAAACACCATATATTTT. It encodes CASSPTTGGNTIYF.